This T cell receptor beta chain was sequenced during a study of immune evolution from preneoplasia to lung adenocarcinoma. Overall study results and limits: Normal lung had the highest top T cell clone frequencies. Later-stage lesions appeared to have more T cells, more diversity, less clonality.

CDR3 length equals 15 residues. The trim removed 2 bases at V and 2 bases at J, leaving 6 bases unmatched. CDR1 and CDR2 from the germline V gene are SQVTM and ANQGSEA. The table came from immunoSEQ multiplex PCR; TCRdb's copy has only in-frame clones and leaves some out. Of 9,000 to 9,500 clones in the sample, around 91% were seen once. Histologic diagnosis was independently verified by two lung pathologists. As to this clone: What it binds is unknown.

The sequencing input was FFPE invasive lung adenocarcinoma tissue. The TCR comes from a person in their 70s with invasive lung adenocarcinoma. This chain joins TRBV29-1 and TRBJ1-2; 9 bases are a match to TRBD1. CDR3 in amino acids: CSVENQDRGNYGYTF. The CDR3 DNA follows: TGCAGCGTTGAAAACCAGGACAGGGGAAACTATGGCTACACCTTC. Full variable domain (remainder filled in from reference TRBV29-1 and TRBJ1-2): SAVISQKPSRDICQRGTSLTIQCQVDSQVTMMFWYRQQPGQSLTLIATANQGSEATYESGFVIDKFPISRPNLTFSTLTVSNMSPEDSSIYLCSVENQDRGNYGYTFGSGTRLTVV.